These 10 T cell receptor beta chains originate from one sample sequenced in a study of response to subunit inactivated influenza vaccine listed by TCRdb under 2018. Library creation used RT-PCR. Sequencing took place on an Illumina HiSeq 2500. The public reads were quality trimmed at Q25 with fastp and then assembled into clones with MiXCR by TCRdb, keeping productive beta chains. Each entry is one CDR3 protein sequence, shown with its most common DNA and genes. This sample gives 700,000 to 900,000 distinct CDR3 sequences in total; approximately 22% of them show up just once. The top ten constitute around 9.6% of the sample. Sequenced material: PBMCs from blood, taken 4 to 6 days after vaccination. The receptors stem from a man in his fifties who received an inactivated influenza vaccine. Donor details come from another sample of the same person, matched by shared clones.

This clonotype was recorded at least ten times. This rearrangement joins TRBV7-2 to TRBJ2-1; no definite D call. The germline gives CDR1 SGHTA, CDR2 FQGNSA. The CDR3 is 16 residues long. V lost 1 base and J 1 base, leaving 11 bases between the germline ends. CDR3 in amino acids: CASSLGTGTSYNEQFF. In DNA, the CDR3 is TGTGCCAGCAGCTTAGGGACCGGAACTTCCTACAATGAGCAGTTCTTC.

The chain recombines TRBV7-2 with TRBJ2-3, with D tentatively TRBD1 or TRBD2 (6 bases each). The germline V gene encodes CDR1 SGHTA and CDR2 FQGNSA. CDR3 length: 17 amino acids. The germline V and J ends were trimmed by 5 bases and 0 bases, with 18 bases remaining between them. This CDR3 is CASSGGRVTLSTDTQYF. CDR3 bases: TGTGCCAGCAGCGGGGGGCGGGTGACCCTAAGCACAGATACGCAGTATTTT.

This clonotype has ten or more counts. V gene TRBV28 combines with J gene TRBJ2-7, with D possibly matching TRBD1 (5 bases). With 4 bases removed from V and 4 bases from J, the gap between germline ends came to 17 bases. The CDR3 is 15 amino acids. Germline V gene sequence: CDR1 MDHEN, CDR2 SYDVKM. DNA of the CDR3: TGTGCCAGCAGTTCACCCCGCCCGACAGATTACGAGCAGTACTTC. Its protein is CASSSPRPTDYEQYF.

This clonotype was detected ten times or more. The chain recombines TRBV11-2 with TRBJ1-2; 7 positions match TRBD1. The CDR3 is 15 amino acids. V was pared by 4 bases and J by 2 bases, with 7 bases of the junction left unmatched. Germline V CDR1 and CDR2: SGHAT, FQNNGV. The CDR3 region is CASSSATGINYGYTF. In DNA, the CDR3 is TGTGCCAGCAGCTCCGCGACAGGGATAAACTATGGCTACACCTTC.

This chain links TRBV7-9 with TRBJ2-1, with 9 bases identical to TRBD1. The CDR3 is made up of 14 amino acids. V dropped 5 bases and J dropped 7; count of bases not matched to a gene: 6. Germline CDR1 and CDR2: SEHNR and FQNEAQ (reference sequence). The CDR3 sequence: CASSRGTGPNEQFF. CDR3 in DNA: TGTGCCAGCAGCCGAGGGACAGGGCCAAATGAGCAGTTCTTC.

This clonotype was counted only a few times. V gene TRBV7-2 combines with J gene TRBJ2-3, with D possibly called TRBD1 or TRBD2 (6 bases each). The germline V and J ends were trimmed by 2 bases and 2 bases, with 14 bases remaining between them. CDR1 SGHTA and CDR2 FQGNSA come from the germline V gene. CDR3 size: 16 residues. The CDR3 DNA sequence: TGTGCCAGCAGCTTACTACCGGGGGCCGTCACAGATACGCAGTATTTT. Its translation is CASSLLPGAVTDTQYF.

This clonotype was counted many times. This chain connects TRBV5-1 to TRBJ1-2; D unclear. The germline CDR1 and CDR2 sequences are SGHRS and YFSETQ. Deletions cut 0 bases from V and 4 bases from J, with 13 bases between. The CDR3 is 15 residues long. The CDR3 region has the DNA TGCGCCAGCAGCTTGGTGAGCAACCGGGCCTATGGCTACACCTTC. Its translation is CASSLVSNRAYGYTF. Using reference TRBV5-1 and TRBJ1-2 for the parts outside the CDR3, the full variable domain is KAGVTQTPRYLIKTRGQQVTLSCSPISGHRSVSWYQQTPGQGLQFLFEYFSETQRNKGNFPGRFSGRQFSNSRSEMNVSTLELGDSALYLCASSLVSNRAYGYTFGSGTRLTVV.

This clonotype was observed a handful of times. The chain employs TRBV20-1 and TRBJ2-5; no clear D. Per germline, CDR1 DFQATT and CDR2 SNEGSKA (reference sequence). CDR3 length: 13 residues. V was shortened by 1 base and J by 4 bases, with 10 bases between the two germline ends. CDR3 nucleotide sequence: TGCAGTGCTAGAGCCCCGGACCGAGAGACCCAGTACTTC. Its translation: CSARAPDRETQYF.

This clonotype showed up just a few times. This chain uses TRBV9 with TRBJ2-1, with D uncertain. V was cut by 2 bases and J by 0 bases, with 12 bases left in between. This CDR3 has 16 amino acids. Germline V gene lookup returns CDR1 SGDLS and CDR2 YYNGEE. Written as DNA, the CDR3 is TGTGCCAGCAGCGTTAGGGTGATCTCCTCCTACAATGAGCAGTTCTTC. Amino acid sequence: CASSVRVISSYNEQFF.

This clonotype was seen a few times. The chain has TRBV5-1 and TRBJ2-3; TRBD1 might be the D (5 bases). V gave up 4 bases and J gave up 4 bases, with 16 bases separating them. This CDR3 has 15 amino acids. CDR1 is SGHRS, CDR2 YFSETQ, per germline. As DNA, the CDR3 is TGCGCCAGCAGCGACTTCGGCAGGGCTCCAGATACGCAGTATTTT. Translation: CASSDFGRAPDTQYF. Together with reference TRBV5-1 and TRBJ2-3, the CDR3 gives the full variable domain: KAGVTQTPRYLIKTRGQQVTLSCSPISGHRSVSWYQQTPGQGLQFLFEYFSETQRNKGNFPGRFSGRQFSNSRSEMNVSTLELGDSALYLCASSDFGRAPDTQYFGPGTRLTVL.